What follows are 5 T cell receptor beta chains derived from one specimen sequenced in a study of T cells in Graves' hyperthyroidism and ophthalmopathy. From RNA transcripts, TCR beta CDR3 regions were amplified. During a first-round RT-PCR of the TCR CDR3, the HTBI primer set was used. TCRdb processed the multiplex PCR reads anew with MiXCR; each CDR3 protein has one entry. This table holds a few hundred thousand distinct CDR3 sequences, approximately 14% found once. Sequencing was carried out using blood. The receptors originated from a woman aged 25 to 45 with Graves' hyperthyroidism that later progressed to Graves' ophthalmopathy.

This clonotype was detected ten times or more. The rearrangement links TRBV29-1 to TRBJ2-7, with a tentative D call TRBD2 (5 bases). Germline CDR1 is SQVTM and CDR2 is ANQGSEA. The V end lost 6 bases, the J end lost 5 bases, and 17 bases lay between the germline ends. The CDR3 has 13 residues. As DNA, the CDR3 is TGCAGCGTCAGATCAGCGGCCCAGGACGAGCAGTACTTC. This gives the protein CSVRSAAQDEQYF.

The chain joins TRBV5-4 to TRBJ2-1; possibly TRBD2 for D (7 bases). Trimming took 5 bases from V and 8 from J, leaving 17 bases between them. The CDR3 runs 14 residues. The germline CDR1 and CDR2 sequences are SGHNT and YYREEE (reference sequence). CDR3 coding DNA: TGTGCCAGCAGGGACGGGAGAGGGGGGGATGAGCAGTTCTTC. This gives the protein CASRDGRGGDEQFF.

The chain links TRBV7-8 to TRBJ1-5; a possible D gene is TRBD1 (5 bases). Germline CDR1 is SGHVS and CDR2 is FQNEAQ. Trimming cost V 3 bases and J 4 bases, with 10 bases left between them. There are 14 residues in the CDR3. The CDR3 here is CASSFSPGNQPQHF. The DNA of the CDR3 is TGTGCCAGCAGCTTTTCCCCAGGGAATCAGCCCCAGCATTTT.

This clonotype was counted at least ten times. The chain couples TRBV7-2 to TRBJ2-5; D not resolved. Germline CDR1 and CDR2: SGHTA and FQGNSA. V was shortened by 5 bases and J by 1 base, with 14 bases between the two germline ends. The CDR3 length is 15 residues. In DNA, the CDR3 is TGTGCCAGCAGCCCTGGACCCCGTACCCAAGAGACCCAGTACTTC. This translates into CASSPGPRTQETQYF.

The chain employs TRBV7-9 and TRBJ1-2; perhaps TRBD1 as D (5 bases). Germline assignment: CDR1 SEHNR and CDR2 FQNEAQ (reference sequence). The CDR3 runs 15 residues. V lost 2 bases to trimming and J lost 8 bases, with 18 bases between them. CDR3 in amino acids: CASSLSSGHLGGYTF. CDR3 in DNA: TGTGCCAGCAGCTTATCTTCAGGACACCTGGGGGGCTACACCTTC. Filled out from reference TRBV7-9 and TRBJ1-2, the complete variable domain reads DTGVSQNPRHKITKRGQNVTFRCDPISEHNRLYWYRQTLGQGPEFLTYFQNEAQLEKSRLLSDRFSAERPKGSFSTLEIQRTEQGDSAMYLCASSLSSGHLGGYTFGSGTRLTVV.